The 19 T cell receptor beta chains listed next were all sequenced from one sample in a study of T cells in Graves' hyperthyroidism and ophthalmopathy. Amplification yielded TCR beta CDR3 regions, with RNA transcripts as the source. With the HTBI primer set, the TCR CDR3 went through a first round of RT-PCR. Via MiXCR, TCRdb re-called the multiplex PCR reads, giving one row per CDR3 protein. The table records fewer than 600,000 distinct CDR3 sequences, approximately 14% of them present only once. The sequenced sample was blood. All receptors derive from a young woman with Graves' hyperthyroidism.

In its sample, this clonotype was seen a few times. V gene TRBV9 combines with J gene TRBJ1-2, with a possible D match to TRBD1 (5 bases). V was pared by 5 bases and J by 3 bases, with 14 bases between. This CDR3 comprises 14 residues. In germline, CDR1 is SGDLS, CDR2 YYNGEE. CDR3 in DNA: TGTGCCAGCAGGAACACGGGACTCGACTATGGCTACACCTTC. Its translation is CASRNTGLDYGYTF.

This clonotype has ten or more counts. The CDR3 is CAWSHTIGQFF. The CDR3 nucleotides read TGTGCCTGGAGTCACACAATTGGGCAGTTCTTC. The gene calls are TRBV30 and TRBJ2-1; D gene ambiguous. Trimming left V 2 bases short and J 12 bases short, with 11 bases between. Germline CDR1 GTSNPN, CDR2 SVGIG (reference sequence). There are 11 residues in the CDR3.

J is TRBJ2-1 and V is TRBV5-4; possible D gene TRBD2, 6 bases. V lost 6 bases and J 10 bases, leaving 17 bases between the germline ends. Germline lookup yields CDR1 SGHNT and CDR2 YYREEE (reference sequence). This CDR3 is built from 13 residues. For the CDR3, the DNA is TGTGCCAGCATGCGGGGTTCTGTCGGCGAGCAGTTCTTC. It yields the protein CASMRGSVGEQFF.

The chain joins TRBV7-3 to TRBJ1-3; D remains ambiguous. V was shortened by 5 bases and J by 0 bases, with 14 bases between the two germline ends. CDR3 length: 16 amino acids. Germline CDR1 reads SGHTA; CDR2 reads FQGTGA. In DNA form, the CDR3 reads TGTGCCAGCAGCCCGAGTACTACCCCCTCTGGAAACACCATATATTTT. It encodes CASSPSTTPSGNTIYF. The whole variable domain, filled in from reference TRBV7-3 and TRBJ1-3, reads GAGVSQTPSNKVTEKGKYVELRCDPISGHTALYWYRQSLGQGPEFLIYFQGTGAADDSGLPNDRFFAVRPEGSVSTLKIQRTERGDSAVYLCASSPSTTPSGNTIYFGEGSWLTVV.

This chain links TRBV12-3 or TRBV12-4 with TRBJ2-3; 8 nucleotides line up with TRBD2. The CDR3 consists of 16 residues. Losses at the gene ends were 10 bases for V and 1 base for J; bases not matched to a gene: 13. This CDR3 reads CATCIFGGGCTDTQYF. The CDR3 DNA is TGTGCCACCTGCATTTTTGGCGGGGGGTGCACAGATACGCAGTATTTT.

In regard to this clonotype: This could be a read error, since a much larger clone is one nucleotide away. The rearrangement links TRBV7-3 to TRBJ2-2; D is unclear. The V gene's germline CDR1 is SGHTA and CDR2 FQGTGA. Trimming pared 2 bases from V and 7 bases from J, leaving 8 bases between. This CDR3 comprises 13 residues. CDR3 nucleotides: TGTGCCAGCAGCTTAGTCGGCGTCGGGGAGCTGTTTTTT. This codes for CASSLVGVGELFF.

The table lists this clonotype with a few counts. At one boundary the junction diverges from the germline segment, which might be a read error. V gene TRBV5-1 combines with J gene TRBJ2-1, with a possible D match to TRBD1 (5 bases). The CDR3 covers 15 residues. Per germline, CDR1 SGHRS and CDR2 YFSETQ. Here the CDR3 reads CASSSDMSSYNEQFF. CDR3 sequence (DNA): TGTGCCAGCAGCTCGGACATGAGCTCCTACAATGAGCAGTTCTTC.

The chain joins TRBV5-1 to TRBJ2-7, with 7 nucleotides matching TRBD2. Trimming cost V 3 bases and J 5 bases; bases outside gene matches: 5. CDR3 size: 13 residues. CDR1 and CDR2 (germline): SGHRS, YFSETQ. In nucleotides, the CDR3 is TGCGCCAGCAGCTACCAGACTAGCCACGAGCAGTACTTC. It encodes CASSYQTSHEQYF.

This clonotype has a count of ten or more. The chain joins TRBV28 to TRBJ2-7; possible D gene TRBD1, 6 bases. V was cut by 7 bases and J by 4 bases, with 11 bases left in between. Looked up from germline, CDR1 is MDHEN and CDR2 is SYDVKM. The CDR3 runs to 12 residues. CDR3 loop: CASTERGYEQYF. In DNA, the CDR3 is TGTGCCAGCACCGAAAGGGGGTACGAGCAGTACTTC.

This clonotype was detected only a few times. The rearrangement links TRBV5-8 to TRBJ1-1; the D is unclear. Germline CDR1 and CDR2: SGHTS and YDEGEE. CDR3 length: 13 amino acids. V was clipped by 7 bases and J by 3 bases, with 13 bases between them. The chain's CDR3 is CASRSRADTEAFF. DNA of the CDR3: TGTGCCAGCCGTTCGAGGGCGGACACTGAAGCTTTCTTT.

There are a few counts of this clonotype. V usage is TRBV5-4 and J usage is TRBJ2-5, with 8 bases that match TRBD1. The germline gives CDR1 SGHNT, CDR2 YYREEE (reference sequence). The ends lost 4 bases at V and 3 bases at J; junction bases unmatched: 8. The CDR3 sequence is 15 residues long. The CDR3 spells CASSPPGTGEETQYF. In DNA, the CDR3 is TGTGCCAGCAGCCCCCCCGGGACAGGTGAAGAGACCCAGTACTTC.

This sequence joins TRBV6-1 and TRBJ2-2; D perhaps matches TRBD2 (6 bases). V lost 4 bases to trimming and J lost 2 bases, with 14 bases between them. The CDR3 has 16 amino acids. Germline values: CDR1 MNHNS, CDR2 SASEGT. CDR3 nucleotide sequence: TGTGCCAGCAGTGTAACCGGGAGATCAAACACCGGGGAGCTGTTTTTT. It yields the protein CASSVTGRSNTGELFF.

This clonotype has a count of ten or more. J is TRBJ1-1 and V is TRBV19, with D hard to call. Germline loops: CDR1 LNHDA, CDR2 SQIVND (reference sequence). Trimming took off 5 bases at V and 1 base at J, with 8 bases between the two ends. The CDR3 runs 13 residues. DNA for the CDR3: TGTGCCAGTAGTGTGAACAAGAACACTGAAGCTTTCTTT. Translating it yields CASSVNKNTEAFF.

This clonotype was detected many times. The genes are TRBV12-3 or TRBV12-4 and TRBJ2-2, with D tentatively TRBD1 or TRBD2 (6 bases each). The V end was cut by 4 bases, the J end by 7 bases, with 28 bases between. The CDR3 is made up of 19 amino acids. In DNA form, the CDR3 reads TGTGCCAGCAGTTCCTCAGGGGTGGCGGGACGCAACGGTATCGGGGAGCTGTTTTTT. This translates into CASSSSGVAGRNGIGELFF.

This rearrangement joins TRBV7-2 to TRBJ2-5; D possibly matches TRBD1 or TRBD2 (5 bases each). Trimming took 5 bases from V and 2 from J, leaving 12 bases between them. Germline loops: CDR1 SGHTA, CDR2 FQGNSA. The CDR3 loop spans 14 amino acids. The CDR3 DNA is TGTGCCAGCAGCACGCCCGGGACGCAAGAGACCCAGTACTTC. Translating gives CASSTPGTQETQYF.

This chain connects TRBV6-4 to TRBJ2-1; the match to TRBD2 covers 13 bases. Germline trimming cut 2 bases from V and 0 bases from J; bases unmatched to any gene: 7. Looked up from germline, CDR1 is MRHNA and CDR2 is SNTAGT. The CDR3 is made up of 19 amino acids. CDR3 in amino acids: CASSDNGLAGVSSYNEQFF. CDR3 DNA: TGTGCCAGCAGTGACAATGGACTAGCGGGGGTCAGCTCCTACAATGAGCAGTTCTTC.

This clonotype was picked up many times. The chain links TRBV7-9 to TRBJ1-2; D gene unclear. Per the germline V gene, CDR1 is SEHNR and CDR2 is FQNEAQ (reference sequence). This CDR3 is 13 amino acids long. Trimming took 5 bases from V and 5 from J, leaving 12 bases between them. The CDR3 spells CASSSTQAYGYTF. The DNA of the CDR3 is TGTGCCAGCAGCAGCACCCAGGCGTATGGCTACACCTTC.

As for this clonotype: This could be a read error, since a much larger clone is one nucleotide away. J is TRBJ2-3 and V is TRBV3-1, with 11 bases fitting TRBD2. CDR3 length equals 22 residues. CDR1 and CDR2 from the germline V gene are LGHDT and YNNKEL (reference sequence). The CDR3 DNA sequence: TGTGCCAGCGGCCAAGACCGGCGCGGGGTGGTAGCGGGAGGGCCTGACACAGATACGCAGTATTTT. This encodes CASGQDRRGVVAGGPDTDTQYF.

This clonotype turned up a few times. V usage is TRBV5-1 and J usage is TRBJ2-5, with a tentative D call TRBD1 (5 bases). CDR1 SGHRS and CDR2 YFSETQ come from the germline V gene. V lost 4 bases to trimming and J lost 5 bases, with 18 bases between them. The CDR3 loop spans 15 amino acids. The CDR3 DNA follows: TGCGCCAGCAGCACATCAGGGTTAGTCTCGGAGACCCAGTACTTC. Its protein is CASSTSGLVSETQYF.